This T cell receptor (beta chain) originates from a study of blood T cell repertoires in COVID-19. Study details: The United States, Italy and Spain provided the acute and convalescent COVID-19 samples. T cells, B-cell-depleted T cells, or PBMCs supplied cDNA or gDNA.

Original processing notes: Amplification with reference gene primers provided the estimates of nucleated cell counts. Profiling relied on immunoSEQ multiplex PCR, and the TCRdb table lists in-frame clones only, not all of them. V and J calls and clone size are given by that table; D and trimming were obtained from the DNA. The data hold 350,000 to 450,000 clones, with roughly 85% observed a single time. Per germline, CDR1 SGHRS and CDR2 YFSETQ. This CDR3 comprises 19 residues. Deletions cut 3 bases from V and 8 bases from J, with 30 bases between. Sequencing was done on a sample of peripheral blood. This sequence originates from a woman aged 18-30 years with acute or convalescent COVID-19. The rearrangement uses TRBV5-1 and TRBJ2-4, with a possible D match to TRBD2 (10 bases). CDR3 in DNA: TGCGCCAGCAGCTCGGGACAGGGCAGCGGGAGGGCCTCTCAGGACATTCAGTACTTC. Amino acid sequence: CASSSGQGSGRASQDIQYF.